This T cell receptor (beta chain) was sequenced in a study of blood T cell repertoires in COVID-19. The repertoire was sequenced with immunoSEQ multiplex PCR; TCRdb's copy has only in-frame clones and lacks some. The sample includes some 500,000 clones, roughly 90% of them seen just once. Symptom resolution, clearance, or two negative PCRs marked donors in Cohort 3 as recovered. CDR1 is MNHEY, CDR2 SVGEGT, per germline. With 6 bases clipped from V and 6 bases from J, the junction kept 6 bases outside the gene matches. The CDR3 is 13 residues long. Sample: PBMCs or T cells enriched from blood (not recorded which). This TCR was sampled from a middle-aged woman who had recovered from COVID-19. V usage is TRBV6-2 or TRBV6-3 and J usage is TRBJ1-1, with 8 bases lining up with TRBD1. This CDR3 is CASSPTGQAEAFF. The CDR3 coding sequence is TGTGCCAGCAGCCCCACGGGACAGGCTGAAGCTTTCTTT.